This T cell receptor beta chain was profiled in a study of cytomegalovirus exposure and HLA in healthy donors. Broader study findings: In vitro confirmation showed a few CMV-associated chains to be CMV antigen specific.

About this clone itself: Its specificity is unknown. Other DNA sequences in this sample translate to the same CDR3.

The study ran its PCR with 60 Vbeta and 13 Jbeta primers. Measured with immunoSEQ multiplex PCR; TCRdb has only the in-frame clones, and not every one. Among under 200,000 clones listed, around 68% were seen once. Sequencing was performed on PBMCs. The source of this sequence is a girl between 10 and 17 years old in good health and CMV-seronegative.

The CDR3 region has the DNA TGTGCCAGCAGCTTGGGACAGAGCAATCAGCCCCAGCATTTT. Protein: CASSLGQSNQPQHF. The V call is TRBV7-8, the J call TRBJ1-5; 7 bases match TRBD1. The junction had 0 bases not matched to a gene; V was cut back by 3 bases and J by 1 base. The germline V gene has CDR1 SGHVS and CDR2 FQNEAQ. CDR3 length: 14 amino acids. Based on the CDR3 plus reference TRBV7-8 and TRBJ1-5, the full variable domain is GAGVSQSPRYKVAKRGQDVALRCDPISGHVSLFWYQQALGQGPEFLTYFQNEAQLDKSGLPSDRFFAERPEGSVSTLKIQRTQQEDSAVYLCASSLGQSNQPQHFGDGTRLSIL.